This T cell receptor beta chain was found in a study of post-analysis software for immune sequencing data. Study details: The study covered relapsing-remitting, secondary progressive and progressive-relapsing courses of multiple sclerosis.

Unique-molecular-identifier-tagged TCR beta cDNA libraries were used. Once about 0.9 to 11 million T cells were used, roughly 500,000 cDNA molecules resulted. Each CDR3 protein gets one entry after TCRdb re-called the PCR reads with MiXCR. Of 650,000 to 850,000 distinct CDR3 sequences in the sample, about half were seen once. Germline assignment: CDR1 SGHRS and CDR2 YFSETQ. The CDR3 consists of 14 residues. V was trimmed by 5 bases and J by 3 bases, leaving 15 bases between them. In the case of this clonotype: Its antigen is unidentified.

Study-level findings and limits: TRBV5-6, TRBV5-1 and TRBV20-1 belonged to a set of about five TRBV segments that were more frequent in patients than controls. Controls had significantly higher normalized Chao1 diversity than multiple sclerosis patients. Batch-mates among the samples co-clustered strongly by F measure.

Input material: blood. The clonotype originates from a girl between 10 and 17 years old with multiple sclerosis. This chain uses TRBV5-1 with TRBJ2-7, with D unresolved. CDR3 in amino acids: CASRPAYSGYEQYF. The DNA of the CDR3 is TGCGCCAGCAGGCCCGCGTATTCAGGCTACGAGCAGTACTTC.